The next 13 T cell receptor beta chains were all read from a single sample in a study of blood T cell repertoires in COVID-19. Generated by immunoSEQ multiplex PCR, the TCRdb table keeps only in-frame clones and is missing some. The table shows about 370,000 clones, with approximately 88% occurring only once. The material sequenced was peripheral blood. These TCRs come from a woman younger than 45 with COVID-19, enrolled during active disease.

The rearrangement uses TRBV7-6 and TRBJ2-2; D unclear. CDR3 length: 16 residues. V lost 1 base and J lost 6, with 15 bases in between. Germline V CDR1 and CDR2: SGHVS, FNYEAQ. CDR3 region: CASSLDIAGFAGELFF. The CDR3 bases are TGTGCCAGCAGCTTAGACATAGCCGGGTTCGCCGGGGAGCTGTTTTTT.

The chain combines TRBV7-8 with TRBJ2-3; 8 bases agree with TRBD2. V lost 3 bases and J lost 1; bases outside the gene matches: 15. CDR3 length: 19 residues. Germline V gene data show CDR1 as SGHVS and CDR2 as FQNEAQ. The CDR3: CASSFRSSIAGQRTDTQYF. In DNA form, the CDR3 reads TGTGCCAGCAGCTTCCGCAGCTCGATAGCGGGGCAACGCACAGATACGCAGTATTTT.

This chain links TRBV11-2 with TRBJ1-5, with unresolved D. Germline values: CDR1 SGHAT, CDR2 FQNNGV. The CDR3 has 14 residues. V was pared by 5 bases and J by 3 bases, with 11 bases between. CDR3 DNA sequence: TGTGCCAGCAGCCCCCAGACTTCCAATCAGCCCCAGCATTTT. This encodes CASSPQTSNQPQHF.

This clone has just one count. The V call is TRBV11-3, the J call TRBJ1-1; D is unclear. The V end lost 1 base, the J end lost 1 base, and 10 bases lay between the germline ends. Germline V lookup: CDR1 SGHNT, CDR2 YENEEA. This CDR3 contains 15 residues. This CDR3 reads CASSLGRVANTEAFF. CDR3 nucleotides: TGTGCCAGCAGCTTAGGGAGGGTCGCGAACACTGAAGCTTTCTTT.

This CDR3 is CASSRDREQYF. CDR3 bases: TGTGCCAGCAGCAGGGACAGGGAGCAGTATTTT. This rearrangement joins TRBV27 to TRBJ2-3, with 9 nucleotides matching TRBD1. The J segment lost 11 bases and the V segment lost 6 bases, leaving 3 bases of the junction unmatched. CDR1 and CDR2 from the germline V gene are MNHEY and SMNVEV (reference sequence). This CDR3 region has 11 residues.

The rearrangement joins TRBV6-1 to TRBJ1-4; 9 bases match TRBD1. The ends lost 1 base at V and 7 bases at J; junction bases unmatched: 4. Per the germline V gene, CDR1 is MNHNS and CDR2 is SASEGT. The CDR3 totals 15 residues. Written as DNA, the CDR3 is TGTGCCAGCAGTGAAGGTCGACAGGGGGTTGAAAAACTGTTTTTT. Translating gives CASSEGRQGVEKLFF.

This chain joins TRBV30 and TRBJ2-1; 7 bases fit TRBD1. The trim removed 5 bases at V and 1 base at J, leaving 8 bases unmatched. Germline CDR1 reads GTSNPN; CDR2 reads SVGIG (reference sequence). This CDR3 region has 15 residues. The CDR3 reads CAWDEGGASYNEQFF. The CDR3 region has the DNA TGTGCCTGGGACGAAGGGGGCGCTTCCTACAATGAGCAGTTCTTC.

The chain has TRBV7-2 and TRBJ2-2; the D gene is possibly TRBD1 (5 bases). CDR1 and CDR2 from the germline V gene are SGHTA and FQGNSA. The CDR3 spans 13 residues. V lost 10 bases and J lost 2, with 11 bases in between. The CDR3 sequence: CAISQGNTGELFF. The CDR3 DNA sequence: TGTGCCATCTCCCAGGGAAACACCGGGGAGCTGTTTTTT. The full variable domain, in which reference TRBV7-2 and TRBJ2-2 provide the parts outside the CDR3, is GAGVSQSPSNKVTEKGKDVELRCDPISGHTALYWYRQSLGQGLEFLIYFQGNSAPDKSGLPSDRFSAERTGGSVSTLTIQRTQQEDSAVYLCAISQGNTGELFFGEGSRLTVL.

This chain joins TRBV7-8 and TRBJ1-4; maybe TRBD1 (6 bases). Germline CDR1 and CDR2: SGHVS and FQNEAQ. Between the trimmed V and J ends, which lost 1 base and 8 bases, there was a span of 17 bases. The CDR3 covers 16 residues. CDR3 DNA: TGTGCCAGCAGCTTAGGATCGTGGGGGCGTCGGGAAAAACTGTTTTTT. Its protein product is CASSLGSWGRREKLFF.

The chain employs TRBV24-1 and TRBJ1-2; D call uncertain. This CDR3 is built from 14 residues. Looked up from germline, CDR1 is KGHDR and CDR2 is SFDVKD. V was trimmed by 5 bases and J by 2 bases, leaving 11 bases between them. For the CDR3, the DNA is TGTGCCACCAGTGCGCCAAATGCGAACTATGGCTACACCTTC. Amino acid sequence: CATSAPNANYGYTF.

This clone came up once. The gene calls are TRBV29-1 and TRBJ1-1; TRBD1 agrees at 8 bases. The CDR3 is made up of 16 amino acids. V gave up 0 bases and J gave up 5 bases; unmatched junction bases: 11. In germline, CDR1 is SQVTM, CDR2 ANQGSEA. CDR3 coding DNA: TGCAGCGTTGAAGACCCGGACAGGGTGAGGAGGACTGAAGCTTTCTTT. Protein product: CSVEDPDRVRRTEAFF.

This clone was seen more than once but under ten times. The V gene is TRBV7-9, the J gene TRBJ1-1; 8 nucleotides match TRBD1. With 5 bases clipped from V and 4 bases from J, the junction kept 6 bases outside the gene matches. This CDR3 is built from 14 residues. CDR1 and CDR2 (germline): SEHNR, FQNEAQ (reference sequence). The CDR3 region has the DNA TGTGCCAGCAGCAAAACAGGGGGGATCACTGAAGCTTTCTTT. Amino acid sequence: CASSKTGGITEAFF.

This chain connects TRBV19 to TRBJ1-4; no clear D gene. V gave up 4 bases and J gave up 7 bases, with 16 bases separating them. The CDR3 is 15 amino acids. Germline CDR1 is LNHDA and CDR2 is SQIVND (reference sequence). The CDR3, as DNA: TGTGCCAGTAGTAGTCTGTTGGGCGCGGGTGAAAAACTGTTTTTT. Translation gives CASSSLLGAGEKLFF. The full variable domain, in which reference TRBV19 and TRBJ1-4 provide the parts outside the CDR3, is DGGITQSPKYLFRKEGQNVTLSCEQNLNHDAMYWYRQDPGQGLRLIYYSQIVNDFQKGDIAEGYSVSREKKESFPLTVTSAQKNPTAFYLCASSSLLGAGEKLFFGSGTQLSVL.